Listed below are T cell receptor beta chains from one sample, sequenced in a study of response to subunit inactivated influenza vaccine. Via MiXCR, TCRdb re-called the RT-PCR reads, giving one row per CDR3 protein. This table holds 540,000 or so distinct CDR3 sequences, 10% to 15% found once. The material sequenced was PBMCs from blood, taken 40 to 50 days after vaccination. Receptors originate from a man aged 45-65 years who received an inactivated influenza vaccine. Each CDR3 is given with its conserved first and last residue. D genes are given only for firm matches. Expanded clones get a size class; other rows say once, few or many, or leave the size out.

v_gene: TRBV5-4
len: 15
j_gene: TRBJ2-3
d_gene: TRBD2
abundance: many
CDR3nt: TGTGCCAGCAGCTTGGCCTTCGGCGGGGGAAATACGCAGTATTTT
CDR3aa: CASSLAFGGGNTQYF

v_gene: TRBV4-3
len: 15
j_gene: TRBJ2-1
d_gene: TRBD2
abundance: many
CDR3nt: TGCGCCAGCAGCCAAGGACTAGCCCCACGAAATGAGCAGTTCTTC
CDR3aa: CASSQGLAPRNEQFF

v_gene: TRBV7-7
len: 13
j_gene: TRBJ1-1
d_gene: -
abundance: -
CDR3nt: TGTGCTAGCAGCTTATCGGCGAACACTGAAGCTTTCTTT
CDR3aa: CASSLSANTEAFF

v_gene: TRBV6-5
len: 15
j_gene: TRBJ1-1
d_gene: -
abundance: few
CDR3nt: TGTGCCAGCAGTTACTCAAGGCATATGAACACTGAAGCTTTCTTT
CDR3aa: CASSYSRHMNTEAFF

v_gene: TRBV20-1
len: 15
j_gene: TRBJ2-7
d_gene: TRBD1
abundance: -
CDR3nt: TGCAGTGCACCACGGACAGGGAGCCTATCCTACGAGCAGTACTTC
CDR3aa: CSAPRTGSLSYEQYF

v_gene: TRBV12-3/TRBV12-4
len: 15
j_gene: TRBJ2-1
d_gene: -
abundance: -
CDR3nt: TGTGCCAGCAGTTATGGGGGTAATGTCGGGAATGAGCAGTTCTTC
CDR3aa: CASSYGGNVGNEQFF

v_gene: TRBV6-5
len: 14
j_gene: TRBJ2-5
d_gene: -
abundance: -
CDR3nt: TGTGCCAGCAGTTACCCGGGGGCATGGGAGACCCAGTACTTC
CDR3aa: CASSYPGAWETQYF

v_gene: TRBV15
len: 16
j_gene: TRBJ2-7
d_gene: -
abundance: few
CDR3nt: TGTGCCACCAGCAGAGATACCACAGTTTTCTCCTACGAGCAGTACTTC
CDR3aa: CATSRDTTVFSYEQYF

v_gene: TRBV20-1
len: 15
j_gene: TRBJ2-1
d_gene: TRBD2
abundance: few
CDR3nt: TGCAGTGCGACCCTTGGGACTAGTTCCTACAATGAGCAGTTCTTC
CDR3aa: CSATLGTSSYNEQFF

v_gene: TRBV12-3/TRBV12-4
len: 16
j_gene: TRBJ1-2
d_gene: TRBD1
abundance: -
CDR3nt: TGTGCCAGCAGCTCTTCGGCGGGGACAGGGAAGTCTGGCTACACCTTC
CDR3aa: CASSSSAGTGKSGYTF

v_gene: TRBV27
len: 19
j_gene: TRBJ2-2
d_gene: TRBD2
abundance: few
CDR3nt: TGTGCCAGCAGTTCCCTTGCGGGACTAGCGGGAACGAACACCGGGGAGCTGTTTTTT
CDR3aa: CASSSLAGLAGTNTGELFF

v_gene: TRBV12-3/TRBV12-4
len: 16
j_gene: TRBJ2-7
d_gene: TRBD2
abundance: many
CDR3nt: TGTGCCAGCAGTTCCACCCGGACTAGCGGGGCCTACGAGCAGTACTTC
CDR3aa: CASSSTRTSGAYEQYF

v_gene: TRBV12-3/TRBV12-4
len: 15
j_gene: TRBJ2-5
d_gene: TRBD2
abundance: many
CDR3nt: TGTGCCAGCAGTTTCTGGCTAGCGGGAGCAGAGACCCAGTACTTC
CDR3aa: CASSFWLAGAETQYF

v_gene: TRBV29-1
len: 13
j_gene: TRBJ1-1
d_gene: -
abundance: few
CDR3nt: TGCAGCGTGGCCGGGACGGTGAACACTGAAGCTTTCTTT
CDR3aa: CSVAGTVNTEAFF

v_gene: TRBV5-1
len: 14
j_gene: TRBJ1-1
d_gene: -
abundance: many
CDR3nt: TGCGCCAGCAGCTCCGGACAGCCGAACACTGAAGCTTTCTTT
CDR3aa: CASSSGQPNTEAFF

v_gene: TRBV20-1
len: 14
j_gene: TRBJ2-7
d_gene: -
abundance: -
CDR3nt: TGCAGTGCTACCGAGGGGGTTTTGGACTACGAGCAGTACTTC
CDR3aa: CSATEGVLDYEQYF

v_gene: TRBV29-1
len: 12
j_gene: TRBJ2-1
d_gene: -
abundance: many
CDR3nt: TGCAGCGTCGGGGACATCCCGAATGAGCAGTTCTTC
CDR3aa: CSVGDIPNEQFF

v_gene: TRBV20-1
len: 12
j_gene: TRBJ1-2
d_gene: -
abundance: few
CDR3nt: TGCAGTGCCCAAGGCCCAGCAACAGGCTACACCTTC
CDR3aa: CSAQGPATGYTF

v_gene: TRBV20-1
len: 12
j_gene: TRBJ2-4
d_gene: -
abundance: few
CDR3nt: TGCAGTGCTAGTGGCGGCTTAAACATTCAGTACTTC
CDR3aa: CSASGGLNIQYF

v_gene: TRBV6-6
len: 11
j_gene: TRBJ2-7
d_gene: -
abundance: many
CDR3nt: TGTGCCAGCAGTTTAGGGAACGAGCAGTACTTC
CDR3aa: CASSLGNEQYF

v_gene: TRBV5-1
len: 16
j_gene: TRBJ2-5
d_gene: -
abundance: few
CDR3nt: TGCGCCAGCAGCTTCTCTTCTCTGAGGGGCGGAGAGACCCAGTACTTC
CDR3aa: CASSFSSLRGGETQYF

v_gene: TRBV29-1
len: 13
j_gene: TRBJ2-5
d_gene: -
abundance: -
CDR3nt: TGCAGCGTCCCGCGGGGAGGTGGAGAGACCCAGTACTTC
CDR3aa: CSVPRGGGETQYF

v_gene: TRBV6-5
len: 14
j_gene: TRBJ1-2
d_gene: -
abundance: -
CDR3nt: TGTGCCAGCAGTTACATGAGGGCCCCCGGGGGCTACACCTTC
CDR3aa: CASSYMRAPGGYTF

v_gene: TRBV20-1
len: 19
j_gene: TRBJ2-1
d_gene: -
abundance: few
CDR3nt: TGCAGTGCTAGAGATTGGTCCTCCGGACTCTTAAGAGCCTACAATGAGCAGTTCTTC
CDR3aa: CSARDWSSGLLRAYNEQFF

v_gene: TRBV12-3/TRBV12-4
len: 15
j_gene: TRBJ2-2
d_gene: -
abundance: many
CDR3nt: TGTGCCAGCAGTTTGGGGATTTGGGACACCGGGGAGCTGTTTTTT
CDR3aa: CASSLGIWDTGELFF

v_gene: TRBV5-6
len: 12
j_gene: TRBJ1-2
d_gene: -
abundance: few
CDR3nt: TGTGCCAGCAGCCTAGGGGTTAATGGCTACACCTTC
CDR3aa: CASSLGVNGYTF

v_gene: TRBV2
len: 16
j_gene: TRBJ2-7
d_gene: -
abundance: many
CDR3nt: TGTGCCAGCAGTGAACCAACCAGTGGGGACATCTACGAGCAGTACTTC
CDR3aa: CASSEPTSGDIYEQYF

v_gene: TRBV2
len: 15
j_gene: TRBJ2-7
d_gene: -
abundance: few
CDR3nt: TGTGCCAGCAGTGGTTACAGGGGACTCTCCTACGAGCAGTACTTC
CDR3aa: CASSGYRGLSYEQYF

v_gene: TRBV7-2
len: 14
j_gene: TRBJ2-7
d_gene: TRBD1
abundance: -
CDR3nt: TGTGCCAGCAGCTTAACTGGGACAGCTTACGAGCAGTACTTC
CDR3aa: CASSLTGTAYEQYF

v_gene: TRBV7-2
len: 14
j_gene: TRBJ2-2
d_gene: -
abundance: many
CDR3nt: TGTGCCAGCAGCAATCCAGCGAACACCGGGGAGCTGTTTTTT
CDR3aa: CASSNPANTGELFF

v_gene: TRBV12-3/TRBV12-4
len: 17
j_gene: TRBJ2-5
d_gene: TRBD2
abundance: -
CDR3nt: TGTGCCAGCAGGAGCCCCGGACCAGCGGGAGAAAGGGAGACCCAGTACTTC
CDR3aa: CASRSPGPAGERETQYF

v_gene: TRBV28
len: 14
j_gene: TRBJ2-1
d_gene: TRBD1
abundance: -
CDR3nt: TGTGCCAGCAGTTTAGAGACAGGGGAGAATGAGCAGTTCTTC
CDR3aa: CASSLETGENEQFF

v_gene: TRBV11-2
len: 12
j_gene: TRBJ2-1
d_gene: TRBD1
abundance: many
CDR3nt: TGTGCCAGCAGACAGGGGGCCTATGAGCAGTTCTTC
CDR3aa: CASRQGAYEQFF

v_gene: TRBV5-1
len: 15
j_gene: TRBJ2-3
d_gene: TRBD2
abundance: few
CDR3nt: TGCGCCAGCAGCCCCCAGCGGGGGAGGACAGATACGCAGTATTTT
CDR3aa: CASSPQRGRTDTQYF

v_gene: TRBV7-8
len: 16
j_gene: TRBJ2-3
d_gene: TRBD2
abundance: -
CDR3nt: TGTGCCAGCAGGTCGAGGACTAGCGGTTTCACAGATACGCAGTATTTT
CDR3aa: CASRSRTSGFTDTQYF

v_gene: TRBV6-5
len: 16
j_gene: TRBJ1-2
d_gene: -
abundance: -
CDR3nt: TGTGCCAGCAGTTACTTATCGGGGGGTCAAGAGAATGGCTACACCTTC
CDR3aa: CASSYLSGGQENGYTF

v_gene: TRBV4-3
len: 17
j_gene: TRBJ2-1
d_gene: TRBD2
abundance: many
CDR3nt: TGCGCCAGCAGCCAACAGGGACTAGCGGGAGCACCAGGTGAGCAGTTCTTC
CDR3aa: CASSQQGLAGAPGEQFF

v_gene: TRBV7-2
len: 16
j_gene: TRBJ2-5
d_gene: TRBD2
abundance: -
CDR3nt: TGTGCCAGCAGCTTCTACCCCGGACTAGCTGACGAGACCCAGTACTTC
CDR3aa: CASSFYPGLADETQYF

v_gene: TRBV2
len: 17
j_gene: TRBJ2-3
d_gene: -
abundance: -
CDR3nt: TGTGCCAGCAGTAAGGGACGGAGAGAATTGAGCGCAGATACGCAGTATTTT
CDR3aa: CASSKGRRELSADTQYF

v_gene: TRBV3-1
len: 16
j_gene: TRBJ2-1
d_gene: TRBD2
abundance: -
CDR3nt: TGTGCCAGCAGCCCATTACCGACTAGCCGCAACAATGAGCAGTTCTTC
CDR3aa: CASSPLPTSRNNEQFF

v_gene: TRBV12-3/TRBV12-4
len: 12
j_gene: TRBJ2-7
d_gene: -
abundance: many
CDR3nt: TGTGCCAGCAGTTTATCAGGGTTCGAGCAGTACTTC
CDR3aa: CASSLSGFEQYF

v_gene: TRBV30
len: 11
j_gene: TRBJ1-1
d_gene: -
abundance: -
CDR3nt: TGTGCCTGGAGCCACGAGAGCGCGGCTTTCTTT
CDR3aa: CAWSHESAAFF

v_gene: TRBV5-1
len: 15
j_gene: TRBJ2-1
d_gene: -
abundance: -
CDR3nt: TGCGCCAGCAGCTTGGGGCGGGAACTTTACAATGAGCAGTTCTTC
CDR3aa: CASSLGRELYNEQFF

v_gene: TRBV20-1
len: 16
j_gene: TRBJ2-7
d_gene: -
abundance: -
CDR3nt: TGCAGTGCTAGAGCCCCTAGACAGTACGCTCCCTACGAGCAGTACTTC
CDR3aa: CSARAPRQYAPYEQYF

v_gene: TRBV24-1
len: 14
j_gene: TRBJ2-5
d_gene: TRBD2
abundance: many
CDR3nt: TGTGCCACCAGTGATTTGGACGGGGGGGAGACCCAGTACTTC
CDR3aa: CATSDLDGGETQYF

v_gene: TRBV25-1
len: 14
j_gene: TRBJ2-7
d_gene: TRBD1
abundance: few
CDR3nt: TGTGCCAGCAGTGGACAGGGGGTTAGCGACGAGCAGTACTTC
CDR3aa: CASSGQGVSDEQYF

v_gene: TRBV5-1
len: 11
j_gene: TRBJ2-7
d_gene: -
abundance: -
CDR3nt: TGCGCCAGCAGGTTCGGGGACGAGCAGTACTTC
CDR3aa: CASRFGDEQYF

v_gene: TRBV12-3/TRBV12-4
len: 15
j_gene: TRBJ2-7
d_gene: TRBD1
abundance: many
CDR3nt: TGTGCCAGCAGTACCCCAGGGACAGTTCCCTACGAGCAGTACTTC
CDR3aa: CASSTPGTVPYEQYF

v_gene: TRBV2
len: 14
j_gene: TRBJ1-2
d_gene: -
abundance: -
CDR3nt: TGTGCCAGCAGGGGAGGCAGGGGCAACTATGGCTACACCTTC
CDR3aa: CASRGGRGNYGYTF

v_gene: TRBV7-6
len: 15
j_gene: TRBJ2-7
d_gene: TRBD2
abundance: few
CDR3nt: TGTGCCAGCAGCTATGGGACTAGCGGGGCCTACGAGCAGTACTTC
CDR3aa: CASSYGTSGAYEQYF

v_gene: TRBV29-1
len: 12
j_gene: TRBJ1-1
d_gene: -
abundance: many
CDR3nt: TGCAGCGTTGAAGATCGGGGCGAGCGAGCTTTCTTT
CDR3aa: CSVEDRGERAFF

v_gene: TRBV20-1
len: 15
j_gene: TRBJ2-3
d_gene: TRBD2
abundance: -
CDR3nt: TGCAGTGCTCGCCAGACTAGCGGGAGGGGTGATACGCAGTATTTT
CDR3aa: CSARQTSGRGDTQYF

v_gene: TRBV6-1
len: 15
j_gene: TRBJ1-2
d_gene: TRBD1
abundance: -
CDR3nt: TGTGCCAGCAGTAGCGGAAGGCAGGGGGACTATGGCTACACCTTC
CDR3aa: CASSSGRQGDYGYTF

v_gene: TRBV12-3/TRBV12-4
len: 16
j_gene: TRBJ1-5
d_gene: -
abundance: many
CDR3nt: TGTGCCAGCAGACGCGGGGGGGGGTATAGCAATCAGCCCCAGCATTTT
CDR3aa: CASRRGGGYSNQPQHF

v_gene: TRBV7-8
len: 20
j_gene: TRBJ2-3
d_gene: -
abundance: few
CDR3nt: TGTGCCAGCAGCTTAGCGCGGGGTTGGACAGCCAGAACTAGCACAGATACGCAGTATTTT
CDR3aa: CASSLARGWTARTSTDTQYF

v_gene: TRBV18
len: 12
j_gene: TRBJ2-3
d_gene: -
abundance: -
CDR3nt: TGTGCCAGCTCACCGGGCCCAGATACGCAGTATTTT
CDR3aa: CASSPGPDTQYF

v_gene: TRBV18
len: 13
j_gene: TRBJ2-7
d_gene: -
abundance: -
CDR3nt: TGTGCCAGCTCAAAGGGGCTCGGTTACGAGCAGTACTTC
CDR3aa: CASSKGLGYEQYF